This section outlines one TCR beta chain sequence together with its context. This CDR3 comprises 14 residues. CDR1 KGHSH and CDR2 LQKENI come from the germline V gene. Trimming cost V 0 bases and J 2 bases, with 7 bases left between them. Assay used: immunoSEQ multiplex PCR; TCRdb lists only in-frame clones, some missing. The table has 200,000 to 250,000 clones, roughly 79% seen once; the top ten hold around 1.9%. The data derive from a study of blood T cell repertoires in COVID-19. The specimen was peripheral blood. This chain links TRBV18 with TRBJ1-1; D is undetermined. The receptor was derived from a woman older than 75 with acute or convalescent COVID-19. The CDR3 region has the DNA TGTGCCAGCTCACCACCACAACCAAACACTGAAGCTTTCTTT. Amino acid sequence: CASSPPQPNTEAFF.